This T cell receptor beta chain was found in a study of T cells after posttransplantation cyclophosphamide. Ten or more counts support this clone. Its antigen is currently unknown. Clones were read by immunoSEQ multiplex PCR, and TCRdb kept only the in-frame ones, dropping some. In total the sample includes roughly 15,000 clones, none of them seen once. Germline lookup yields CDR1 SGHNT and CDR2 YENEEA. Trimming took 1 base from V and 6 from J, leaving 10 bases between them. This CDR3 is built from 15 residues. Busulfan-fludarabine conditioning, marrow transplant, and cyclophosphamide on days +3 and +4 were administered. Overall study results and limits: TRB overlap between skin or GI tissue T cells and blood was limited. After PTCy, TRB diversity resembled that of CNI/methotrexate controls. Later post-transplant blood repertoires were often dominated by donor CD8+ memory clones.

This rearrangement joins TRBV11-3 to TRBJ1-6; D not resolved. This receptor was obtained from a female patient in her forties or fifties who received an allogeneic stem cell transplant from a related donor, was CMV-positive, and had no GVHD. Some T cells may have come from the graft donor. Sequences were derived from PBMCs, sampled 950 to 1,200 days after allogeneic stem cell transplant with posttransplant cyclophosphamide. CDR3 in DNA: TGTGCCAGCAGCTTAGGACGGGGTTCTAATTCACCCCTCCACTTT. Protein sequence: CASSLGRGSNSPLHF.